This TCR beta chain was found in a study of tumor T cells in aggressive B-cell lymphoma. Repertoires were generated with immunoSEQ multiplex PCR, while TCRdb's copy carries only in-frame clones and drops some. The sample lists about 4,600 clones; approximately 81% were seen once. This TCR was recovered from an adult with diffuse large B cell lymphoma. Material: tumor tissue.

The CDR3 reads CASSQDRDSRADTQYF. The CDR3 nucleotides are TGTGCCAGCAGCCAAGACCGGGACTCCCGGGCAGATACGCAGTATTTT. This chain uses TRBV4-2 with TRBJ2-3, with D possibly matching TRBD2 (6 bases). With 0 bases removed from V and 4 bases from J, the gap between germline ends came to 14 bases. Germline-derived CDR1 and CDR2 are LGHNA and YNFKEQ. This CDR3 region has 16 residues.